The clone carrying this T cell receptor (beta chain) ranks as medium-sized. This specimen comes from a study of metastatic and nonmetastatic thyroid tumors. Study overall: Across blood and tumor or nodule tissue, repertoires from malignant and benign thyroid patients were compared with one another.

Prior to thyroid surgery, none of the patients had received any treatment. As originally analysed: Construction of a distant-metastasis classifier for papillary thyroid cancer relied on CDR3 differences across clinicopathological groups. TCRdb redid the clone calls on the PCR reads using MiXCR. These V and J calls derive from TCRdb rather than the authors' analysis. Of 20,000 to 25,000 clones listed, roughly a quarter were seen once; the top ten hold 5% to 7%. The CDR3 loop spans 13 amino acids. Trimming took 2 bases from V and 5 from J, leaving 7 bases between them. The sample was tumor tissue. V is TRBV12-3 or TRBV12-4 and J is TRBJ1-5; no clear D gene. The sequence came from a female donor with papillary thyroid cancer or a benign thyroid nodule (not recorded which). Some clones in this sample may be carry-over from other donors' samples. CDR3 in DNA: TGTGCCAGCAGTTTAAACGGGGATCAGCCCCAGCATTTT. It specifies CASSLNGDQPQHF.